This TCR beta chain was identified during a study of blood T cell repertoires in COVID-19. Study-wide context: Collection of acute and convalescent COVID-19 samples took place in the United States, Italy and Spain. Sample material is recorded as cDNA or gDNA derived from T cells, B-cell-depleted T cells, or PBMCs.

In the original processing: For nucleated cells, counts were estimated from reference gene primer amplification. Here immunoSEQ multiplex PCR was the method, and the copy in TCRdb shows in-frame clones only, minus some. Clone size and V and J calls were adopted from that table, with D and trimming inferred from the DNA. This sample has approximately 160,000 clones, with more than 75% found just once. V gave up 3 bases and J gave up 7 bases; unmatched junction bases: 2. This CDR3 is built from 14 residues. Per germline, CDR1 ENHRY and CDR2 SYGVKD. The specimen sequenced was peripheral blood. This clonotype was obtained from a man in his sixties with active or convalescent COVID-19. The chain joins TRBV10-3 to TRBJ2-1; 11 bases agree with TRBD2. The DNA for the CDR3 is TGTGCCATCAGTGATCTAGCGGGAGGTAATGAGCAGTTCTTC. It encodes CAISDLAGGNEQFF.